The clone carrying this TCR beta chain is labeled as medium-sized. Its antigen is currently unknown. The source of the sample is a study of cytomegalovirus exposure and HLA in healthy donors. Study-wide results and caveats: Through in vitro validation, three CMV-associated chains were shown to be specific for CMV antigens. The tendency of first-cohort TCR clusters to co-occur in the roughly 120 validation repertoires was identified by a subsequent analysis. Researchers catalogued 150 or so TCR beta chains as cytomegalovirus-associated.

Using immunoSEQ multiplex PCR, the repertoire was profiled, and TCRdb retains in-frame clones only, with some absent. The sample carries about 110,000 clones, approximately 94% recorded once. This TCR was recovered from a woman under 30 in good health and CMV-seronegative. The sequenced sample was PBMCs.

CDR3 DNA: TGCGCCAGCAGTCACTCCGGGACAGGGCTTCAAACCTTCTATGGCTACACCTTC. Residues: CASSHSGTGLQTFYGYTF. V usage is TRBV23-1 and J usage is TRBJ1-2; 9 bases are shared with TRBD1. TRBV23-1 is given ORF status, its function remaining uncertain. J was trimmed by 4 bases and V by 3 bases; bases with no gene match: 15. There are 18 residues in the CDR3.